This passage covers 21 T cell receptor beta chains from one sample sequenced in a study of lymphopenia after photon versus proton radiotherapy (dated 2019 in TCRdb). Library preparation was by the immunoSEQ multiplex PCR assay. TCRdb stores this immuneACCESS table with in-frame sequences only. Part of the clones is absent; in the studies checked, under half of the shortfall reflects unresolved V genes, and no reason is known for the rest. The sample table records around 70,000 clones; approximately 91% of these occur just once. Clones ranked in the top ten supply approximately 2.9% of the sample. Here the sequenced sample was peripheral blood, taken from a patient treated with photon-based radiotherapy. The receptor source for this set is a woman aged 70-85 years with pancreatic cancer.

The rearrangement links TRBV5-4 to TRBJ1-5; no clear D gene. From germline, CDR1 is SGHNT and CDR2 YYREEE (reference sequence). The CDR3 is 13 amino acids. The V and J ends lost 3 bases and 7 bases respectively, with 11 bases between them. This CDR3 reads CASSSGSNQPQHF. CDR3 nucleotides: TGTGCCAGCAGCTCGGGAAGTAACCAGCCCCAGCATTTT.

The chain recombines TRBV10-3 with TRBJ2-2; 12 nucleotides line up with TRBD2. With V trimmed by 7 bases and J by 5 bases, 17 bases remained unmatched. CDR3 size: 19 residues. CDR1 ENHRY and CDR2 SYGVKD come from the germline V gene. CDR3 nucleotides: TGTGCCATCAAAGACCTAGCGGGAGGGCCTCGATTACGGACCGGGGAGCTGTTTTTT. This sequence encodes CAIKDLAGGPRLRTGELFF.

The chain combines TRBV5-1 with TRBJ2-1; 7 nucleotides align to TRBD2. The V gene's germline CDR1 is SGHRS and CDR2 YFSETQ. The trim removed 3 bases at V and 5 bases at J, leaving 14 bases unmatched. The CDR3 is made up of 17 amino acids. The CDR3 bases are TGCGCCAGCAGCTCCCGGGGGGAGGGCCTCAGAAACAATGAGCAGTTCTTC. It specifies CASSSRGEGLRNNEQFF.

The chain combines TRBV7-3 with TRBJ2-3; 8 bases agree with TRBD1. This CDR3 has 17 residues. V was pared by 0 bases and J by 4 bases, with 9 bases of the junction left unmatched. CDR1 is SGHTA and CDR2 is FQGTGA in the germline V gene. In DNA, the CDR3 is TGTGCCAGCAGCTTAACGTCCCAGGGGGCGCGCCCAGATACGCAGTATTTT. This sequence encodes CASSLTSQGARPDTQYF.

The chain couples TRBV5-5 to TRBJ1-6; 9 positions agree with TRBD1. The V segment lost 4 bases and the J segment 7 bases; nucleotides outside the gene matches: 0. The CDR3 totals 13 residues. CDR1 SGHKS and CDR2 YYEKEE come from the germline V gene (reference sequence). The CDR3 DNA follows: TGTGCCAGCAGCGGACAGGGGAATTCACCCCTCCACTTT. Amino acid sequence: CASSGQGNSPLHF.

The chain is built from TRBV27 and TRBJ2-3; tentatively, D is TRBD2 (6 bases). Germline V CDR1 and CDR2: MNHEY, SMNVEV (reference sequence). V was pared by 2 bases and J by 0 bases, with 6 bases between. This CDR3 has 14 amino acids. The CDR3 region is CASSLAGSTDTQYF. The CDR3, as DNA: TGTGCCAGCAGTTTAGCGGGGAGCACAGATACGCAGTATTTT.

This clone was counted a few times. The V gene is TRBV19, the J gene TRBJ2-1, with TRBD2 matching 10 bases. The CDR3 spans 20 residues. Germline assignment: CDR1 LNHDA and CDR2 SQIVND (reference sequence). The ends lost 5 bases at V and 4 bases at J; junction bases unmatched: 20. As DNA, the CDR3 is TGTGCCAGTAGTGCAACAGGGTATGCCGGGGGGACTAGCGAATACAATGAGCAGTTCTTC. It codes for CASSATGYAGGTSEYNEQFF.

V usage is TRBV19 and J usage is TRBJ2-4; no clear D. V was trimmed by 4 bases and J by 7 bases, leaving 11 bases between them. This CDR3 spans 13 amino acids. Germline CDR1 reads LNHDA; CDR2 reads SQIVND (reference sequence). CDR3 sequence (DNA): TGTGCCAGTAGTACCGACAAGGCGAACATTCAGTACTTC. Amino acid sequence: CASSTDKANIQYF.

The chain combines TRBV5-1 with TRBJ2-1; 8 nucleotides align to TRBD1. Unmatched junction bases numbered 2, after V lost 0 bases and J lost 6 bases. CDR1 and CDR2 from the germline V gene are SGHRS and YFSETQ. CDR3 length equals 14 residues. CDR3 loop: CASSLAGQGNEQFF. The CDR3 DNA follows: TGCGCCAGCAGCTTGGCCGGACAGGGCAATGAGCAGTTCTTC.

This chain links TRBV18 with TRBJ2-5; tentatively, D is TRBD2 (5 bases). Trimming took 2 bases from V and 4 from J, leaving 17 bases between them. The CDR3 is 16 residues long. Germline CDR1 reads KGHSH; CDR2 reads LQKENI. CDR3 amino acids: CASSPEGPARGETQYF. Here the CDR3 DNA reads TGTGCCAGCTCACCAGAAGGGCCAGCTCGGGGAGAGACCCAGTACTTC.

This chain links TRBV20-1 with TRBJ1-4, with a weak D call TRBD1 (5 bases). CDR1 DFQATT and CDR2 SNEGSKA come from the germline V gene (reference sequence). With 3 bases removed from V and 11 bases from J, the gap between germline ends came to 10 bases. The CDR3 has 11 amino acids. The CDR3 DNA reads TGCAGTGCTAGCCGGGGCCCGAAACTGTTTTTT. Translating gives CSASRGPKLFF.

The rearrangement joins TRBV14 to TRBJ2-3, with 7 bases matching TRBD1. The CDR3 has 18 amino acids. The V and J ends lost 0 bases and 6 bases, in that order; junction bases with no gene match: 15. CDR1 and CDR2 (germline): SGHDN, FVKESK. Here the CDR3 reads CASSQENLGTAFSDTQYF. DNA for the CDR3: TGTGCCAGCAGCCAAGAGAATCTAGGGACAGCATTCTCGGATACGCAGTATTTT.

The chain combines TRBV28 with TRBJ2-7, with 8 bases matching TRBD2. J gave up 3 bases and V 7 bases, and 11 bases lay outside the gene matches. Germline CDR1 and CDR2: MDHEN and SYDVKM. This CDR3 contains 15 residues. The CDR3 reads CASKVLAGIYYEQYF. The CDR3 DNA reads TGTGCCAGCAAAGTATTAGCGGGAATTTACTACGAGCAGTACTTC.

Notes on this clone: Distinct nucleotide sequences in the sample also encode this CDR3. The rearrangement uses TRBV5-6 and TRBJ2-7; D not certain. CDR3 length equals 11 residues. Trimming pared 1 base from V and 3 bases from J, leaving 2 bases between. The V gene's germline CDR1 is SGHDT and CDR2 YYEEEE. CDR3 bases: TGTGCCAGCAGCTTGAACTACGAGCAGTACTTC. This sequence encodes CASSLNYEQYF.

J is TRBJ2-1 and V is TRBV4-2; 9 positions match TRBD2. Germline trimming cut 0 bases from V and 5 bases from J; bases unmatched to any gene: 5. The CDR3 has 16 amino acids. Germline V gene sequence: CDR1 LGHNA, CDR2 YNFKEQ. The CDR3 DNA follows: TGTGCCAGCAGCCAAGATAGGGCTAGCGGGAACAATGAGCAGTTCTTC. It translates to CASSQDRASGNNEQFF.

This chain uses TRBV9 with TRBJ2-3, with 9 nucleotides matching TRBD2. In germline, CDR1 is SGDLS, CDR2 YYNGEE. After removal of 0 bases from V and 3 bases from J, the junction contained 5 bases not matched to a gene. The CDR3 spans 16 residues. The CDR3 loop is CASSVEISGGTDTQYF. The CDR3 DNA reads TGTGCCAGCAGCGTAGAGATTAGCGGGGGTACAGATACGCAGTATTTT. The full variable domain, with the rest looked up from reference TRBV9 and TRBJ2-3, is DSGVTQTPKHLITATGQRVTLRCSPRSGDLSVYWYQQSLDQGLQFLIQYYNGEERAKGNILERFSAQQFPDLHSELNLSSLELGDSALYFCASSVEISGGTDTQYFGPGTRLTVL.

The chain uses TRBV7-2 and TRBJ2-5; unclear D gene. Between the trimmed V and J ends, which lost 3 bases and 1 base, there was a span of 3 bases. Germline assignment: CDR1 SGHTA and CDR2 FQGNSA. The CDR3 spans 12 residues. The chain's CDR3 is CASSFLQETQYF. CDR3 coding DNA: TGTGCCAGCAGCTTCCTCCAAGAGACCCAGTACTTC.

The J gene is TRBJ1-3, the V gene TRBV6-7, with 8 bases aligning to TRBD1. TRBV6-7 falls under the ORF class, with uncertain function. This CDR3 is 17 amino acids long. After removal of 4 bases from V and 2 bases from J, the junction contained 10 bases not matched to a gene. CDR3 coding DNA: TGTGCCAGCAGTTCTCCCCGACAGGGGCGCCCTGGAAACACCATATATTTT. This translates into CASSSPRQGRPGNTIYF.

The V and J genes are TRBV7-9 and TRBJ2-7, with TRBD2 identical over 13 bases. The CDR3 consists of 15 residues. After removal of 3 bases from V and 5 bases from J, the junction contained 4 bases not matched to a gene. Germline-derived CDR1 and CDR2 are SEHNR and FQNEAQ (reference sequence). CDR3: CASSLPGLAGNEQYF. The CDR3 DNA is TGTGCCAGCAGCTTGCCGGGACTAGCGGGAAACGAGCAGTACTTC.

CDR3 region: CASTGGPRNEQFF. The CDR3 DNA sequence: TGTGCCAGCACGGGAGGCCCCCGCAATGAGCAGTTCTTC. The genes are TRBV6-1 and TRBJ2-1; 7 bases agree with TRBD2. The V gene end was trimmed by 7 bases and the J gene end by 6 bases; junction bases not matched to a gene: 6. The CDR3 is 13 residues long. The germline CDR1 and CDR2 sequences are MNHNS and SASEGT.

V is TRBV20-1 and J is TRBJ2-3, with unresolved D. Germline V gene sequence: CDR1 DFQATT, CDR2 SNEGSKA (reference sequence). V was pared by 8 bases and J by 10 bases, with 16 bases between. The CDR3 is 11 residues long. The CDR3 nucleotides are TGCAGTATTTTAATGGCTCAGGCGCAGTATTTT. It codes for CSILMAQAQYF.